This is a list of T cell receptor beta chains from one sample in a study of blood T cell repertoires in COVID-19. Clones were read by immunoSEQ multiplex PCR, and TCRdb kept only the in-frame ones, dropping some. The repertoire includes about 50,000 clones, around 89% of them detected once, and over 8.5% sits in the top ten. The sample was peripheral blood. The receptor set was obtained from a man in his fifties or sixties with active COVID-19. The CDR3 runs from the conserved cysteine through the conserved F or W. The order of the fields is V gene, J gene, D gene, clone size, CDR3 protein, CDR3 DNA. The D gene is left open where the match is weak. A clone size is listed for some rows: how often the clone was seen (once, few, many), or a class if it is expanded.

TRBV19	TRBJ1-2	TRBD1	NA	CASSIGTGALANYGYTF	TGTGCCAGTAGTATAGGGACAGGGGCCTTAGCTAACTATGGCTACACCTTC
TRBV19	TRBJ2-7	TRBD1	NA	CASSQGQGYDYEQYF	TGTGCCAGTAGTCAAGGACAGGGGTATGACTACGAGCAGTACTTC
TRBV5-1	TRBJ2-7	NA	NA	CASSLDTYEQYF	TGCGCCAGCAGCCTGGACACCTACGAGCAGTACTTC
TRBV19	TRBJ1-6	NA	few	CASSILGQPLHF	TGTGCCAGTAGTATCCTTGGACAACCCCTCCACTTT
TRBV27	TRBJ2-5	TRBD2	NA	CASSLGTNLEETQYF	TGTGCCAGCAGTCTAGGGACTAACCTGGAAGAGACCCAGTACTTC
TRBV4-1	TRBJ2-1	TRBD2	NA	CASSPLLAGARNEQFF	TGCGCCAGCAGCCCCCTCCTAGCGGGGGCCCGCAATGAGCAGTTCTTC
TRBV21-1	TRBJ2-1	NA	few	CASSKDSRGRFPNEQFF	TGTGCCAGCAGCAAAGATTCTAGGGGCCGGTTTCCGAATGAGCAGTTCTTC
TRBV5-4	TRBJ2-3	TRBD2	NA	CASSSWTSGARDTQYF	TGTGCCAGCAGCTCATGGACTAGTGGGGCCAGAGATACGCAGTATTTT
TRBV4-2	TRBJ2-5	TRBD1	once	CASSQGADRGQETQYF	TGTGCCAGCAGCCAAGGAGCAGACAGGGGCCAAGAGACCCAGTACTTC
TRBV19	TRBJ2-1	TRBD2	NA	CASSEGLAGENEQFF	TGTGCCAGTAGTGAGGGGCTAGCGGGAGAAAATGAGCAGTTCTTC
TRBV28	TRBJ2-7	NA	NA	CASSSLGGSYEQYF	TGTGCCAGCAGCTCCCTTGGAGGGAGCTACGAGCAGTACTTC
TRBV5-6	TRBJ2-5	TRBD1	NA	CASATWTGTGIGETQYF	TGTGCCAGCGCGACTTGGACAGGCACGGGTATTGGGGAGACCCAGTACTTC
TRBV5-6	TRBJ1-6	TRBD1	NA	CASSRGQGFTPLHF	TGTGCCAGCAGCCGGGGACAGGGGTTTACACCCCTCCACTTT
TRBV14	TRBJ2-5	NA	once	CASSPGSGQRGETQYF	TGTGCCAGCAGTCCCGGTTCTGGTCAGCGCGGGGAGACCCAGTACTTC
TRBV12-5	TRBJ2-7	TRBD1	NA	CASGLDRDYEQYF	TGTGCTAGTGGTTTAGACAGGGACTACGAGCAGTACTTC
TRBV5-1	TRBJ1-2	TRBD1	NA	CASSLEPQGEYGYTF	TGCGCCAGCAGCTTGGAACCACAGGGGGAGTATGGCTACACCTTC
TRBV18	TRBJ2-3	TRBD1	once	CASSPPNWDSSTDTQYF	TGTGCCAGCTCACCACCGAATTGGGACAGCAGCACAGATACGCAGTATTTT
TRBV19	TRBJ1-6	TRBD1	NA	CASSITTGALHF	TGTGCCAGTAGTATAACAACAGGGGCCCTCCACTTT
TRBV6-5	TRBJ2-5	TRBD2	NA	CASTLAGANQETQYF	TGTGCCAGCACCCTAGCGGGGGCCAACCAAGAGACCCAGTACTTC
TRBV24-1	TRBJ2-2	TRBD1	NA	CATRPRGLSGELFF	TGTGCCACCCGGCCCAGGGGGCTAAGCGGGGAGCTGTTTTTT
TRBV7-8	TRBJ2-7	NA	NA	CASSLVVGAREQYF	TGTGCCAGCAGCTTAGTTGTGGGGGCAAGAGAGCAGTACTTC
TRBV5-1	TRBJ2-7	NA	NA	CASSDGETYEQYF	TGCGCCAGCAGCGACGGGGAAACCTACGAGCAGTACTTC